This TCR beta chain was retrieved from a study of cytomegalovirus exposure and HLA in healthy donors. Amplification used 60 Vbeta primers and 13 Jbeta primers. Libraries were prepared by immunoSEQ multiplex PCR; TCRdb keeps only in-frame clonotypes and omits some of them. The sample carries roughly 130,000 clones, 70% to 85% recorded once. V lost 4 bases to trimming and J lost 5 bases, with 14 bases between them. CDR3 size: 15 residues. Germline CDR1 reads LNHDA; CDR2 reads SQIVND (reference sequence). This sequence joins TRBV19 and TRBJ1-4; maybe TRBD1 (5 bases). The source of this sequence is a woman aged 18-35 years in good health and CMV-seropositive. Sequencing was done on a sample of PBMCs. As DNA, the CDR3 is TGTGCCAGTAGTACCGTCGGGGGGGGAAATGAAAAACTGTTTTTT. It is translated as CASSTVGGGNEKLFF.